Listed below are T cell receptor beta chains from one sample, sequenced in a study of cytomegalovirus exposure and HLA in healthy donors. The table came from immunoSEQ multiplex PCR; TCRdb's copy has only in-frame clones and leaves some out. The table has about 160,000 clones, roughly 89% seen once; the top ten hold around 3.8%. The sequenced material came from PBMCs. The source is a man younger than 35 in good health and CMV-seropositive. The CDR3 runs from the conserved cysteine through the conserved F or W. D genes are given only for firm matches. The size entry is marked missing in some rows and otherwise reads once, few, many or a size class.

>.|.|TRBV9|TRBJ1-1
CASSATDMGNTEAFF
TGTGCCAGCAGCGCCACGGACATGGGAAACACTGAAGCTTTCTTT
>.|TRBD1|TRBV19|TRBJ1-4
CASSSGQGANEKLFF
TGTGCCAGTAGTTCAGGACAGGGTGCTAATGAAAAACTGTTTTTT
>.|TRBD2|TRBV6-4|TRBJ2-1
CASSQLAGGGNEQFF
TGTGCCAGCAGCCAACTAGCGGGAGGGGGCAATGAGCAGTTCTTC
>.|.|TRBV29-1|TRBJ2-3
CSVRVQADTQYF
TGCAGCGTCAGGGTCCAGGCAGATACGCAGTATTTT
>.|.|TRBV19|TRBJ2-7
CASSRGGYEQYF
TGTGCCAGTAGTAGGGGAGGCTACGAGCAGTACTTC
>.|TRBD1|TRBV7-6|TRBJ1-4
CASSRGQGTEKLFF
TGTGCCAGCAGCCGCGGACAGGGGACTGAAAAACTGTTTTTT
>.|.|TRBV5-1|TRBJ1-2
CASSWAGDGYTF
TGCGCCAGCAGCTGGGCAGGGGATGGCTACACCTTC
>.|TRBD2|TRBV9|TRBJ2-2
CASSQGLAGPNFNTGELFF
TGTGCCAGCAGCCAGGGACTAGCGGGACCTAATTTTAACACCGGGGAGCTGTTTTTT
>.|.|TRBV7-2|TRBJ2-4
CASSLGHLAKNIQYF
TGTGCCAGCAGCTTAGGGCACCTAGCCAAAAACATTCAGTACTTC
>.|.|TRBV27|TRBJ1-2
CASSLRREDYGYTF
TGTGCCAGCAGTTTAAGGAGGGAGGACTATGGCTACACCTTC
>.|.|TRBV18|TRBJ2-2
CASSPPTAGELFF
TGTGCCAGCTCACCACCAACAGCCGGGGAGCTGTTTTTT
>.|.|TRBV21-1|TRBJ1-5
CASRRRTGTENQPQHF
TGTGCCAGCAGACGTAGAACCGGGACAGAGAATCAGCCCCAGCATTTT
>few|.|TRBV30|TRBJ2-7
CAWSTQGNEQYF
TGTGCCTGGAGTACACAGGGAAACGAGCAGTACTTC
>.|.|TRBV14|TRBJ2-1
CASSPQTGYNEQFF
TGTGCCAGCAGCCCTCAGACAGGATACAATGAGCAGTTCTTC
>few|TRBD1|TRBV28|TRBJ1-1
CASLDRVAEAFF
TGTGCCAGTCTTGACAGGGTTGCTGAAGCTTTCTTT
>.|.|TRBV27|TRBJ2-7
CASRGGYPYEQYF
TGTGCCAGCAGGGGCGGGTACCCCTACGAGCAGTACTTC
>.|.|TRBV9|TRBJ2-1
CASSVRLGRDEQFF
TGTGCCAGCAGCGTTCGACTAGGTCGGGATGAGCAGTTCTTC
>.|.|TRBV7-8|TRBJ1-4
CASSLGQTATNEKLFF
TGTGCCAGCAGCTTAGGACAGACTGCAACTAATGAAAAACTGTTTTTT
>.|TRBD1|TRBV10-3|TRBJ2-1
CAIGRQGARNEQFF
TGTGCCATCGGCCGACAGGGGGCGAGAAATGAGCAGTTCTTC
>few|.|TRBV5-1|TRBJ1-2
CASSLSGEGYTF
TGCGCCAGCAGCTTGTCGGGGGAGGGATACACCTTC
>.|TRBD1|TRBV27|TRBJ2-7
CASTRGQGSKLSHEQYF
TGTGCCAGCACCAGGGGACAGGGCTCGAAGTTAAGCCACGAGCAGTACTTC
>once|TRBD1|TRBV19|TRBJ1-5
CASQTGANQPQHF
TGTGCCAGTCAAACAGGGGCGAATCAGCCCCAGCATTTT
>.|.|TRBV6-1|TRBJ2-4
CASRLEGDIQYF
TGTGCCAGCAGACTAGAGGGAGACATTCAGTACTTC
>.|.|TRBV28|TRBJ1-2
CASRSQGNYGYTF
TGTGCCAGCAGATCGCAGGGAAACTATGGCTACACCTTC
>.|.|TRBV7-9|TRBJ1-1
CASSFGGNTEAFF
TGTGCCAGCAGCTTTGGCGGGAACACTGAAGCTTTCTTT
>.|.|TRBV7-3|TRBJ2-3
CASSLLASSTDTQYF
TGTGCCAGCAGCTTGTTAGCGTCTAGCACAGATACGCAGTATTTT
>.|.|TRBV27|TRBJ2-7
CASSKGESYEQYF
TGTGCCAGCAGTAAAGGGGAATCCTACGAGCAGTACTTC
>few|.|TRBV5-1|TRBJ1-2
CASRNGGSYSYGYTF
TGCGCCAGCAGGAACGGGGGATCGTATTCTTATGGCTACACCTTC
>.|.|TRBV6-1|TRBJ2-7
CATDPAPGYEQYF
TGTGCCACCGATCCTGCCCCGGGCTACGAGCAGTACTTC
>.|TRBD1|TRBV6-5|TRBJ2-1
CASSFQGAGEQFF
TGTGCCAGCAGTTTTCAGGGGGCCGGTGAGCAGTTCTTC
>.|.|TRBV19|TRBJ1-2
CASSIARHYGYTF
TGTGCCAGTAGTATAGCAAGACATTATGGCTACACCTTC